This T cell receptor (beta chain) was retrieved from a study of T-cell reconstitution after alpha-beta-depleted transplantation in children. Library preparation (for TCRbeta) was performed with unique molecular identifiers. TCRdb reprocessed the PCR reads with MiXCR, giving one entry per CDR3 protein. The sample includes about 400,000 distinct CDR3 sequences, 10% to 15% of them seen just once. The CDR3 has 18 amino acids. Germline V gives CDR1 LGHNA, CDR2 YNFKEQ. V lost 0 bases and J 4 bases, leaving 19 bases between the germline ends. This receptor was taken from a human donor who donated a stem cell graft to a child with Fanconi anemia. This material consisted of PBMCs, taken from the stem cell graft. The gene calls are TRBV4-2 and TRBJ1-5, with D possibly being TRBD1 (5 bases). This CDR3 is CASSQDLEGAVRNQPQHF. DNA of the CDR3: TGTGCCAGCAGCCAAGATTTAGAAGGGGCCGTCCGAAATCAGCCCCAGCATTTT.